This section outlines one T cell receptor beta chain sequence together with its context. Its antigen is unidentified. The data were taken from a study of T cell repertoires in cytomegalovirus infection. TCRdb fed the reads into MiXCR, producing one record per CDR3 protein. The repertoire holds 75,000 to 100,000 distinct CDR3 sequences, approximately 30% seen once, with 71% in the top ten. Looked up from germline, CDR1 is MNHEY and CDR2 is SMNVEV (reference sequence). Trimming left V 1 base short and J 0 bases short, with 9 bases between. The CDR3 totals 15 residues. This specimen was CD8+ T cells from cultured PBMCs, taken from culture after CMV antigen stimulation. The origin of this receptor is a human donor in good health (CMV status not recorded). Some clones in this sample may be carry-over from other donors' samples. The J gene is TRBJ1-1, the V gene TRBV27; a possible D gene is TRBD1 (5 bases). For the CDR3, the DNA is TGTGCCAGCAGTTTATTTGGAGGGGTGAACACTGAAGCTTTCTTT. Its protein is CASSLFGGVNTEAFF.